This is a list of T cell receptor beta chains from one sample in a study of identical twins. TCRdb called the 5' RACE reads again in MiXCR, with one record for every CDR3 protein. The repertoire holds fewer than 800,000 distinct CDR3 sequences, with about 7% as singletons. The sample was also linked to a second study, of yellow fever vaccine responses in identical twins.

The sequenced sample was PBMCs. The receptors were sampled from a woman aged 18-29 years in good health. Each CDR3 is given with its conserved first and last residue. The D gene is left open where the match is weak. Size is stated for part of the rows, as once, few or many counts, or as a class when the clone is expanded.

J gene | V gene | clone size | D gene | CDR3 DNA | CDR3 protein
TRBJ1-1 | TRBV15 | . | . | TGTGCCACCAGTGTCAGGGGAACTTCTGAAGCTTTCTTT | CATSVRGTSEAFF
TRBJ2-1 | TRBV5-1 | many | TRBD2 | TGCGCCAGCAGCTTCGGCGTCTCGGCGGGAGTTCGAAATGAGCAGTTCTTC | CASSFGVSAGVRNEQFF
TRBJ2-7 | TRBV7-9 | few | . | TGTGCCAGCAGCTTAGAAGCCGCTTCCTACGAGCAGTACTTC | CASSLEAASYEQYF
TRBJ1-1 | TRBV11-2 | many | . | TGTGCCAGCAGCTCTCCCCGAAACGAAAACACTGAAGCTTTCTTT | CASSSPRNENTEAFF
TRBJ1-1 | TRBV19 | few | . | TGTGCCAGTAGTATGGGTGAACGGAACACTGAAGCTTTCTTT | CASSMGERNTEAFF
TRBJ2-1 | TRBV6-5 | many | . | TGTGCCAGCAGTTTAGGGCCCGAGTACAATGAGCAGTTCTTC | CASSLGPEYNEQFF
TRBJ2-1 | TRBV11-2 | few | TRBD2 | TGTGCCAGCAGCTCCCTAGCGGGAGACGCCAATGAGCAGTTCTTC | CASSSLAGDANEQFF
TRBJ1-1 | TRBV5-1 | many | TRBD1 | TGCGCCAGTACTGGACAGGGCAACACTGAAGCTTTCTTT | CASTGQGNTEAFF
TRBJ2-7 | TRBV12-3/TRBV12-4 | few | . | TGTGCCAGCAGTCACTTGAGGGAGCCCTACGAGCAGTACTTC | CASSHLREPYEQYF
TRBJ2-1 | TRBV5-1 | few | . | TGCGCCAGCAGCCGGGACTCCAGGGGGGAGCAGTTCTTC | CASSRDSRGEQFF
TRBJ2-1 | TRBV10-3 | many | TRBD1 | TGTGCCATCAGTGACCCGGGACAGGGGTTTAATGAGCAGTTCTTC | CAISDPGQGFNEQFF
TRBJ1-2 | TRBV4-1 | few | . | TGCGCCAGCAGCCAAGATTGGGGGCGGGGCTACACCTTC | CASSQDWGRGYTF
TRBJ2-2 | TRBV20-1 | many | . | TGCAGTGCTACCCTTTCTGGGCTGACGAACACCGGGGAGCTGTTTTTT | CSATLSGLTNTGELFF
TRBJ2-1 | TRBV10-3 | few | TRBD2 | TGTGCCATCAACCCGGGAATGGCGGGCGGGAGGGCCAGTGAGCAGTTCTTC | CAINPGMAGGRASEQFF
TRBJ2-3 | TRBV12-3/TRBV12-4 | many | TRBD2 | TGTGCCAGCAGACACAGGAGCGGGAGTACAGATACGCAGTATTTT | CASRHRSGSTDTQYF
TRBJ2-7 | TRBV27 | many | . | TGTGCCAGCAGTCCGGGGGACCGGTCCTACGAGCAGTACTTC | CASSPGDRSYEQYF
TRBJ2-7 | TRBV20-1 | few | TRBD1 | TGCAGTGCTAGAGATCGCAGGACAGGGGGGAACTACGAGCAGTACTTC | CSARDRRTGGNYEQYF
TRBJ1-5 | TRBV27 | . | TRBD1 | TGTGCCAGCAGTTCGTCCGGGACAGGCAATCAGCCCCAGCATTTT | CASSSSGTGNQPQHF
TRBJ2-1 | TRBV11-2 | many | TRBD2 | TGTGCCAGCAGTCAACTTATCTTCGGGACTAGCACTGCTGAGCAGTTCTTC | CASSQLIFGTSTAEQFF
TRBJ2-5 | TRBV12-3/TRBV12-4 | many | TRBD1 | TGTGCCAGCAGGACAGGGGCCCCCCAAGAGACCCAGTACTTC | CASRTGAPQETQYF
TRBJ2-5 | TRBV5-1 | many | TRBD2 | TGCGCCAGCAGCTTTATAGCGGGCGGGGAGACCCAGTACTTC | CASSFIAGGETQYF
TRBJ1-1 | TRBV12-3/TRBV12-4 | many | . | TGTGCCAGCAGTTTAGGCAGGATGAGTGAAGCTTTCTTT | CASSLGRMSEAFF
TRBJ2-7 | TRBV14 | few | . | TGTGCCAGCAGCCAAGACAGGGGTCACGAGCAGTACTTC | CASSQDRGHEQYF
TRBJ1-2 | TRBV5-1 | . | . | TGCGCCAGCAGCTTCAGGGGCTACACCTTC | CASSFRGYTF
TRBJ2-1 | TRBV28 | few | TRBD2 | TGTGCCAGCAGTTTGACTAGCGGGAGGGCCGTGGATGAGCAGTTCTTC | CASSLTSGRAVDEQFF
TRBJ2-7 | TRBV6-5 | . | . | TGTGCCAGCAGTTACGGGGCCCTGGGGTCCTACGAGCAGTACTTC | CASSYGALGSYEQYF
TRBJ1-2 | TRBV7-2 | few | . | TGTGCCAGCAGCTTATCAGACAGAGGATATGGCTACACCTTC | CASSLSDRGYGYTF
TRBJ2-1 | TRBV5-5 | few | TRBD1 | TGTGCCAGCAGCCTTAACAGGGGGCGGCACAATGAGCAGTTCTTC | CASSLNRGRHNEQFF
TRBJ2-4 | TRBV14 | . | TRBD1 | TGTGCCAGCAGCCTCGTGACAGGGGCATATACGATTCAGTACTTC | CASSLVTGAYTIQYF
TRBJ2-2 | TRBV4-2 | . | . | TGTGCCAGCAGCCAAGATGGGTTAGGGGAGCTGTTTTTT | CASSQDGLGELFF
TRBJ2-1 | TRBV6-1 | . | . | TGTGCCAGCAGGGACAGTCAAAACAATGAGCAGTTCTTC | CASRDSQNNEQFF
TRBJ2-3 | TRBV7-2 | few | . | TGTGCCAGCAGCTTACTGGCTTACACAGATACGCAGTATTTT | CASSLLAYTDTQYF
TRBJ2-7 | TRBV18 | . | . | TGTGCCAGCTCACCGATCGACAGTATCTATTCCTACGAGCAGTACTTC | CASSPIDSIYSYEQYF
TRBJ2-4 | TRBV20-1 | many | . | TGCAGTGCTAGACTCGAGGGGACCAAAAACATTCAGTACTTC | CSARLEGTKNIQYF
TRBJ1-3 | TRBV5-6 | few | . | TGTGCCAGCAGCTTGGGACAGGTTCCCGGCACCATATATTTT | CASSLGQVPGTIYF
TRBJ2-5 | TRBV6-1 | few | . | TGTGCCAGCAGTGGGGACTTTCGAACCCAAGAGACCCAGTACTTC | CASSGDFRTQETQYF
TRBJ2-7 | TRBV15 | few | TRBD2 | TGTGCCACCAGCAGAAGGACTAGCGGGCTAGCCAGCGAGCAGTACTTC | CATSRRTSGLASEQYF
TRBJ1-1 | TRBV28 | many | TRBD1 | TGTGCCAGCAGCGCCCCCGGGACAGCGACTGAAGCTTTCTTT | CASSAPGTATEAFF
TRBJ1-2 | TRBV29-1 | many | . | TGCAGCGTTGAAGATCAGGGGCCGGGCTACACCTTC | CSVEDQGPGYTF
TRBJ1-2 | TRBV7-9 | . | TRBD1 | TGTGCCAGCAGCTTAGGGTTAGCGGGACAGAACTATGGCTACACCTTC | CASSLGLAGQNYGYTF
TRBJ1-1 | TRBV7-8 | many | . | TGTGCCAGCAGCTTTCAGTTAGTGAGCACTGAAGCTTTCTTT | CASSFQLVSTEAFF
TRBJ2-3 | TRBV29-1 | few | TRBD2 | TGCAGCGTTCTACCTCGGGCTAGCGGGAGTATATCAGATACGCAGTATTTT | CSVLPRASGSISDTQYF
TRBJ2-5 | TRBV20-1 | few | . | TGCAGTGCTAAGTTCCCGCAGGTAGAAGAGACCCAGTACTTC | CSAKFPQVEETQYF
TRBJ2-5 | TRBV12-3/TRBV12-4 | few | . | TGTGCCAGCAGTTTCCGGACTACCCAAGAGACCCAGTACTTC | CASSFRTTQETQYF
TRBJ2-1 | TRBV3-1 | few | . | TGTGCCAGCAGCCAACGCCCCCTCTCCTACAATGAGCAGTTCTTC | CASSQRPLSYNEQFF
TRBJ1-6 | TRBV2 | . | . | TGTGCCAGCAGTGAAGAGACAGGCGCGCTCGGTTCACCCCTCCACTTT | CASSEETGALGSPLHF
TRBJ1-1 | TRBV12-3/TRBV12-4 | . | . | TGTGCCAGCAGAGTCGCACCAGGGAACACTGAAGCTTTCTTT | CASRVAPGNTEAFF
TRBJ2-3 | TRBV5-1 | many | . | TGCGCCAGCAGCTCACCAAAGCAGGCGAGAGATACGCAGTATTTT | CASSSPKQARDTQYF
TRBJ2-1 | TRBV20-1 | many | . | TGCAGTGCCCCCCGAGAGGGGAACTCCTACAATGAGCAGTTCTTC | CSAPREGNSYNEQFF
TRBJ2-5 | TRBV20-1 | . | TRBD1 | TGCAGTGCTACCGACAGGGCCGAGACCCAGTACTTC | CSATDRAETQYF
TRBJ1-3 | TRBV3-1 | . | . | TGTGCCAGCACCCAACTCTCCGGGACTGGAAACACCATATATTTT | CASTQLSGTGNTIYF
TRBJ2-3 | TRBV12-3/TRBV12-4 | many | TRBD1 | TGTGCCAGCAGTCTCCGGGACAGGGGGCCAGATACGCAGTATTTT | CASSLRDRGPDTQYF
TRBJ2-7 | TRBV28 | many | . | TGTGCCAGCAGTATTGCTAGCGCCGAGCAGTACTTC | CASSIASAEQYF
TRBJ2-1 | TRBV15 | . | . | TGTGCCACCAGCAGAGACGGGAATGAGCAGTTCTTC | CATSRDGNEQFF